These 15 T cell receptor beta chains came from one sample sequenced in a study of T cell repertoires in cytomegalovirus infection. One entry per CDR3 protein, called by TCRdb with MiXCR from the reads. The data contain around 260,000 distinct CDR3 sequences, approximately 9.2% of them singletons. The specimen was PBMCs. Receptors originate from a human donor in good health (CMV status not recorded). Some clones in this sample may be carry-over from other donors' samples.

This clonotype has only one observation. A much larger clone differs from this one at a single base, so this may be a read error. The CDR3 loop is CVSSQNYGYTF. CDR3 DNA: TGTGTCAGCAGCCAAAACTATGGCTACACCTTC. The genes are TRBV12-3 or TRBV12-4 and TRBJ1-2; D not certain. The CDR3 has 11 amino acids.

This clonotype was counted at least ten times. The chain couples TRBV7-2 to TRBJ1-2; 8 bases are shared with TRBD1. The germline gives CDR1 SGHTA, CDR2 FQGNSA. CDR3 size: 15 residues. Trimming cost V 2 bases and J 7 bases; bases outside gene matches: 9. CDR3: CASSLTRGRGSGYTF. The CDR3 nucleotides are TGTGCCAGCAGCTTAACCAGGGGGCGCGGGTCTGGCTACACCTTC.

This clonotype was observed a few times. The V gene is TRBV20-1, the J gene TRBJ1-5, with 10 nucleotides matching TRBD1. Germline lookup yields CDR1 DFQATT and CDR2 SNEGSKA (reference sequence). After removal of 1 base from V and 7 bases from J, the junction contained 7 bases not matched to a gene. This CDR3 is built from 15 residues. CDR3 bases: TGCAGTGCTAGAGGGGACAGGGGATCGGAACAGCCCCAGCATTTT. Translating gives CSARGDRGSEQPQHF.

The chain joins TRBV7-8 to TRBJ2-3; 8 nucleotides align to TRBD2. Trimming at V came to 3 bases and at J to 2 bases, leaving 10 bases not matched to a gene. The CDR3 consists of 17 residues. CDR1 and CDR2 (germline): SGHVS, FQNEAQ. The CDR3 DNA sequence: TGTGCCAGCAGCTTTTTCGGGAGGGGCACCACCACAGATACGCAGTATTTT. It encodes CASSFFGRGTTTDTQYF.

This clonotype showed up many times. This chain links TRBV7-6 with TRBJ1-1; D not certain. Germline V gives CDR1 SGHVS, CDR2 FNYEAQ. The germline V and J ends were trimmed by 8 bases and 0 bases, with 19 bases remaining between them. This CDR3 has 16 residues. This CDR3 is CASSRLDTDMNTEAFF. CDR3 nucleotide sequence: TGTGCCAGCTCGCGACTCGACACAGACATGAACACTGAAGCTTTCTTT.

The chain uses TRBV14 and TRBJ2-7; the D gene could be TRBD1 or TRBD2 (5 bases each). The CDR3 is made up of 13 amino acids. V lost 3 bases to trimming and J lost 7 bases, with 13 bases between them. Germline CDR1 reads SGHDN; CDR2 reads FVKESK. CDR3 residues: CASSHRGKGEQYF. CDR3 DNA sequence: TGTGCCAGCAGCCACCGGGGCAAAGGGGAGCAGTACTTC. Full variable domain (rest looked up from reference TRBV14 and TRBJ2-7): EAGVTQFPSHSVIEKGQTVTLRCDPISGHDNLYWYRRVMGKEIKFLLHFVKESKQDESGMPNNRFLAERTGGTYSTLKVQPAELEDSGVYFCASSHRGKGEQYFGPGTRLTVT.

This clonotype was recorded at least ten times. The J gene is TRBJ1-4, the V gene TRBV20-1, with TRBD1 identical over 10 bases. The J segment lost 6 bases and the V segment lost 5 bases, leaving 0 bases of the junction unmatched. Germline V gene data show CDR1 as DFQATT and CDR2 as SNEGSKA (reference sequence). CDR3 length: 12 amino acids. This chain's CDR3 is CSAGTGDEKLFF. The CDR3 nucleotides are TGCAGTGCTGGGACAGGGGATGAAAAACTGTTTTTT.

This clonotype was seen a few times. The chain couples TRBV5-1 to TRBJ2-3; unclear D gene. The CDR3 is 13 residues long. Trimming shortened V by 0 bases and J by 6 bases, and 8 bases separated the two germline ends. CDR1 SGHRS and CDR2 YFSETQ come from the germline V gene. The DNA of the CDR3 is TGCGCCAGCAGCTTGGTTTCTTGGGATACGCAGTATTTT. Its protein product is CASSLVSWDTQYF. The full variable domain, in which reference TRBV5-1 and TRBJ2-3 provide the parts outside the CDR3, is KAGVTQTPRYLIKTRGQQVTLSCSPISGHRSVSWYQQTPGQGLQFLFEYFSETQRNKGNFPGRFSGRQFSNSRSEMNVSTLELGDSALYLCASSLVSWDTQYFGPGTRLTVL.

This clonotype has at least ten counts. V usage is TRBV28 and J usage is TRBJ1-5, with no clear D. The CDR3 runs 14 residues. Looked up from germline, CDR1 is MDHEN and CDR2 is SYDVKM. The CDR3 spells CGIRRGLVFGPQHF. In nucleotides, the CDR3 is TGTGGAATACGGCGCGGCCTTGTCTTTGGGCCCCAGCATTTT.

This chain uses TRBV11-1 with TRBJ2-1, with D possibly being TRBD1 (6 bases). The CDR3 runs 14 residues. Trimming shortened V by 6 bases and J by 4 bases, and 13 bases separated the two germline ends. In germline, CDR1 is SGHAT, CDR2 FQDESV (reference sequence). CDR3 protein: CASRRTQGYNEQFF. CDR3 in DNA: TGTGCCAGCAGGCGAACCCAGGGGTACAATGAGCAGTTCTTC.

Points on this clonotype: At one boundary the junction diverges from the germline segment, which might be a read error. The chain is built from TRBV29-1 and TRBJ2-1; the D gene is possibly TRBD2 (5 bases). CDR1 and CDR2 from the germline V gene are SQVTM and ANQGSEA. The CDR3 is 11 residues long. This chain's CDR3 is CSVDTAGLLIF. The CDR3 DNA sequence: TGCAGCGTTGATACGGCGGGCCTACTAATCTTC.

This clonotype was recorded at least ten times. V is TRBV28 and J is TRBJ2-2; D call uncertain. Germline V gene data show CDR1 as MDHEN and CDR2 as SYDVKM. V was shortened by 2 bases and J by 6 bases, with 4 bases between the two germline ends. This CDR3 has 12 amino acids. As DNA, the CDR3 is TGTGCCAGCAGTTTAGGGGCCGGGGAGCTGTTTTTT. Its translation: CASSLGAGELFF.

This clonotype was observed a few times. The chain has TRBV28 and TRBJ2-7; TRBD1 matches 8 bases. The CDR3 length is 15 residues. V gave up 5 bases and J gave up 2 bases; unmatched junction bases: 8. Germline V CDR1 and CDR2: MDHEN, SYDVKM. The CDR3 sequence is CASSPGTGQPYEQYF. CDR3 bases: TGTGCCAGCAGTCCCGGGACAGGACAACCCTACGAGCAGTACTTC.

This clonotype was observed at least ten times. This chain links TRBV7-2 with TRBJ1-2, with no clear D. Germline V gene lookup returns CDR1 SGHTA and CDR2 FQGNSA. This CDR3 has 14 residues. V lost 4 bases to trimming and J lost 5 bases, with 14 bases between them. The chain's CDR3 is CASSSTVTEYGYTF. CDR3 nucleotide sequence: TGTGCCAGCAGCTCCACTGTGACGGAATATGGCTACACCTTC.

In its sample, this clonotype was seen many times. The genes are TRBV28 and TRBJ2-7; D tentatively reads TRBD1 or TRBD2 (6 bases each). CDR1 and CDR2 (germline): MDHEN, SYDVKM. Trimming took 6 bases from V and 4 from J, leaving 16 bases between them. The CDR3 sequence is 14 residues long. DNA for the CDR3: TGTGCCAGCAGATTAGGGGGGCTTGGGTACGAGCAGTACTTC. Its protein product is CASRLGGLGYEQYF. The full variable domain, completed using reference TRBV28 and TRBJ2-7, is DVKVTQSSRYLVKRTGEKVFLECVQDMDHENMFWYRQDPGLGLRLIYFSYDVKMKEKGDIPEGYSVSREKKERFSLILESASTNQTSMYLCASRLGGLGYEQYFGPGTRLTVT.